This TCR beta chain was documented in a study of blood T cell repertoires in COVID-19. TCRdb keeps only in-frame clones here, not all; method: immunoSEQ multiplex PCR. The table shows around 140,000 clones, with approximately 88% occurring only once. The CDR3 sequence is 18 residues long. Looked up from germline, CDR1 is LNHNV and CDR2 is YYDKDF (reference sequence). V shed 3 bases, J shed 0 bases, and the junction held 9 bases outside the gene matches. The V gene is TRBV15, the J gene TRBJ2-1; TRBD2 matches 9 bases. The TCR comes from a woman aged 50 to 60 with acute or convalescent COVID-19. The sample taken for sequencing was peripheral blood. CDR3 DNA: TGTGCCACCAGCAGGGGGGGTAGCGGGAGAGGCTCCTACAATGAGCAGTTCTTC. Its translation is CATSRGGSGRGSYNEQFF.